Listed here are 9 T cell receptor beta chains from one sample, sequenced in a study of blood T cell repertoires in COVID-19. Repertoires were generated with immunoSEQ multiplex PCR, while TCRdb's copy carries only in-frame clones and drops some. Of over 200,000 clones listed, approximately 84% are singletons. Sequencing was done on a sample of PBMCs or T cells enriched from blood (not recorded which). The receptors were sampled from a man in his sixties who had recovered from COVID-19.

The rearrangement uses TRBV9 and TRBJ2-5, with 8 bases fitting TRBD2. The length of the CDR3 is 16 residues. The J segment lost 5 bases and the V segment lost 4 bases, leaving 13 bases of the junction unmatched. The germline gives CDR1 SGDLS, CDR2 YYNGEE. CDR3 nucleotides: TGTGCCAGCAGCCCTCAGCCGGGACTAGAGCGGGAGACCCAGTACTTC. Its translation is CASSPQPGLERETQYF.

The chain combines TRBV19 with TRBJ1-5; D not resolved. CDR3 length: 13 amino acids. Germline-derived CDR1 and CDR2 are LNHDA and SQIVND (reference sequence). The V end lost 6 bases, the J end lost 6 bases, and 12 bases lay between the germline ends. CDR3 region: CASSLLGGQPQHF. The CDR3 DNA sequence: TGTGCCAGTAGCCTCCTCGGAGGTCAGCCCCAGCATTTT.

The chain has TRBV2 and TRBJ1-3; possibly TRBD1 for D (6 bases). From germline, CDR1 is SNHLY and CDR2 FYNNEI. CDR3 length: 15 residues. The V end was cut by 0 bases, the J end by 0 bases, with 6 bases between. Written as DNA, the CDR3 is TGTGCCAGCAGTGAAGCGGACAGCTCTGGAAACACCATATATTTT. It yields the protein CASSEADSSGNTIYF.

The chain joins TRBV11-3 to TRBJ1-1; 8 nucleotides agree with TRBD1. The CDR3 is 14 residues long. Unmatched junction bases numbered 2, after V lost 4 bases and J lost 1 base. Germline V gene sequence: CDR1 SGHNT, CDR2 YENEEA. Here the CDR3 reads CASSYGQGNTEAFF. Here the CDR3 DNA reads TGTGCCAGCAGCTATGGACAGGGGAACACTGAAGCTTTCTTT.

The genes are TRBV15 and TRBJ2-5, with TRBD2 identical over 7 bases. The V segment lost 4 bases and the J segment 2 bases; nucleotides outside the gene matches: 10. The length of the CDR3 is 16 residues. The germline V gene encodes CDR1 LNHNV and CDR2 YYDKDF (reference sequence). This CDR3 reads CATSTGLGGGQETQYF. CDR3 DNA: TGTGCCACCAGCACTGGTTTGGGGGGGGGACAAGAGACCCAGTACTTC.

In this sample, this clone turned up once. The V call is TRBV12-3 or TRBV12-4, the J call TRBJ1-2; possibly TRBD1 for D (5 bases). V shed 5 bases and J shed 8 bases, with 15 bases lying between them. This CDR3 has 13 residues. CDR3 in DNA: TGTGCCAGCAGTCCGTCAGGGTTAATAGGCTACACCTTC. Translation: CASSPSGLIGYTF.

V usage is TRBV11-2 and J usage is TRBJ1-1, with TRBD1 matching over 8 bases. CDR1 and CDR2 from the germline V gene are SGHAT and FQNNGV. V dropped 1 base and J dropped 1; count of bases not matched to a gene: 2. The CDR3 spans 15 residues. CDR3 DNA sequence: TGTGCCAGCAGCTTAGTAGGGACAGGGAACACTGAAGCTTTCTTT. The encoded protein is CASSLVGTGNTEAFF. The full variable domain, its missing parts supplied by reference TRBV11-2 and TRBJ1-1, is EAGVAQSPRYKIIEKRQSVAFWCNPISGHATLYWYQQILGQGPKLLIQFQNNGVVDDSQLPKDRFSAERLKGVDSTLKIQPAKLEDSAVYLCASSLVGTGNTEAFFGQGTRLTVV.

The count of this clone is one. V is TRBV11-3 and J is TRBJ1-6; D is uncertain. Deletions cut 0 bases from V and 10 bases from J, with 13 bases between. The germline V gene has CDR1 SGHNT and CDR2 YENEEA. The CDR3 sequence is 15 residues long. The CDR3: CASSLEAGLRSPLHF. The CDR3, as DNA: TGTGCCAGCAGCTTAGAAGCGGGGTTGAGATCACCCCTCCACTTT.

V and J are TRBV30 and TRBJ1-6, with D unclear. The CDR3 extends over 16 amino acids. Germline-derived CDR1 and CDR2 are GTSNPN and SVGIG (reference sequence). V gave up 3 bases and J gave up 0 bases, with 12 bases separating them. The CDR3 sequence: CAWRPLGSSYNSPLHF. As DNA, the CDR3 is TGTGCCTGGAGACCGCTCGGGAGCTCCTATAATTCACCCCTCCACTTT.